This T cell receptor beta chain was identified in a study of T cells expressing NK-cell markers. Study in general: Repertoire data for TCR beta were derived from sorted T cells (CD3+CD56+NKG2C+, CD3+CD56+NKG2C- and CD3+CD56-NKG2C+). Overall study findings and caveats: Whether expanded NKG2C-expressing T cell clones recognize HCMV is unknown.

The CDR3 consists of 12 residues. TCRdb re-called the 5' RACE reads and gives one entry per CDR3 protein, without DNA. The repertoire table contains some 450,000 distinct CDR3 sequences. Concerning this clonotype: The antigen is undetermined.

Sequencing input: blood T cells: a sorted CD56 or NKG2C T cell subset, CD4+ or CD8+ T cells, or bulk PBMC T cells (not recorded which). The receptor was derived from a woman aged 18 to 69 in good health. The rearrangement links TRBV12-3 or TRBV12-4 to TRBJ1-1. CDR3 sequence reads: CASSPLRREAFF.